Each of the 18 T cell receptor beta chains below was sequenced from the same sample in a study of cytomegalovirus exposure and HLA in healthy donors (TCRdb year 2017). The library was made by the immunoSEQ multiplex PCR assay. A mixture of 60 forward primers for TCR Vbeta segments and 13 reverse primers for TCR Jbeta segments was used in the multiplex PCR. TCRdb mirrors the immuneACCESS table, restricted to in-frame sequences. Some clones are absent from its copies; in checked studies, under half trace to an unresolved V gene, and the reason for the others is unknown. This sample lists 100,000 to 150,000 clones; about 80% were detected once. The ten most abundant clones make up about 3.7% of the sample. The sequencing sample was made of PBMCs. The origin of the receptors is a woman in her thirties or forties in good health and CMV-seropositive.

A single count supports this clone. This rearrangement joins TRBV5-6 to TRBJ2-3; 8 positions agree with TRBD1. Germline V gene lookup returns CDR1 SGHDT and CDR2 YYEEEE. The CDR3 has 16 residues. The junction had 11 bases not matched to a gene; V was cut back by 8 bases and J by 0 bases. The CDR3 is CASAELDRESTDTQYF. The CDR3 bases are TGTGCCAGTGCAGAACTGGACAGGGAGAGCACAGATACGCAGTATTTT.

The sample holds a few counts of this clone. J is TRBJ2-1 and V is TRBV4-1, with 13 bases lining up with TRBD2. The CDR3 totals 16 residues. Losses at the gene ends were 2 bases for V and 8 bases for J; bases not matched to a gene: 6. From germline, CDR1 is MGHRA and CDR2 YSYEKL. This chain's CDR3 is CASSQQLAGGPDEQFF. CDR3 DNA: TGCGCCAGCAGCCAACAACTAGCGGGAGGGCCCGATGAGCAGTTCTTC.

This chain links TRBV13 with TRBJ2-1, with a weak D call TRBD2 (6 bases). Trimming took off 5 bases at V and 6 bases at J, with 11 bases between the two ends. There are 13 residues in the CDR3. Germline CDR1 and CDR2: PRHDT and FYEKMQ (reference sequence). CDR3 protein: CASSPRLGNEQFF. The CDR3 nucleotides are TGTGCCAGCAGCCCTAGACTAGGCAATGAGCAGTTCTTC.

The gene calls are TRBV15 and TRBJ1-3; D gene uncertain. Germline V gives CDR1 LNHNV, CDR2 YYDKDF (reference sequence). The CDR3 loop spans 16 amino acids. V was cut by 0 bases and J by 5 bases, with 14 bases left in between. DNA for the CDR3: TGTGCCACCAGCAGAGATCGGGTTTCTTTTAGAAACACCATATATTTT. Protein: CATSRDRVSFRNTIYF.

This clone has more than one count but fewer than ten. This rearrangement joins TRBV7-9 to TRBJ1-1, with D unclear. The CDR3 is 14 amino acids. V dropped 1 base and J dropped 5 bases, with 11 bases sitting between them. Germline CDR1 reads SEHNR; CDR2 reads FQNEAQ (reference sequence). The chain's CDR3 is CASSLGGRTTEAFF. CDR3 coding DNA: TGTGCCAGCAGCTTAGGTGGGAGAACGACTGAAGCTTTCTTT.

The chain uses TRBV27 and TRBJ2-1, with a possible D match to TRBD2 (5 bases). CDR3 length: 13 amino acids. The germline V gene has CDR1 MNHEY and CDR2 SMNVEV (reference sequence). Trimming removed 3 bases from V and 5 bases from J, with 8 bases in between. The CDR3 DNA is TGTGCCAGCAGTTTTACTAGAAACAATGAGCAGTTCTTC. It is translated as CASSFTRNNEQFF.

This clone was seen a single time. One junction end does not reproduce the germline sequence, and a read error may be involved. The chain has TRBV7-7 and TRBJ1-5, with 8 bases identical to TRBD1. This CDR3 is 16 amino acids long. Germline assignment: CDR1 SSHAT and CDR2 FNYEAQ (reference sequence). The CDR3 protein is CASSRTDRGRGQPQHF. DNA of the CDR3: TGTGCTAGCAGCCGCACCGACAGGGGCCGGGGACAGCCCCAGCATTTT.

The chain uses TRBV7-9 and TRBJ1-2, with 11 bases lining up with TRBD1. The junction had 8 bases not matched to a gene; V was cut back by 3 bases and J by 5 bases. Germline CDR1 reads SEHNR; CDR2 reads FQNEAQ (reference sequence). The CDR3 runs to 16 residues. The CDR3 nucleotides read TGTGCCAGCAGCTTCGGGACAGGGGGTTCTTGGTATGGCTACACCTTC. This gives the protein CASSFGTGGSWYGYTF.

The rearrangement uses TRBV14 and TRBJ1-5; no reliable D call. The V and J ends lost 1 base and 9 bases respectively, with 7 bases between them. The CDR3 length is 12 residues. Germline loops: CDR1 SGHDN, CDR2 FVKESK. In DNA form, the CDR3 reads TGTGCCAGCAGCCAAGGCCCAGGGCCCCAGCATTTT. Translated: CASSQGPGPQHF.

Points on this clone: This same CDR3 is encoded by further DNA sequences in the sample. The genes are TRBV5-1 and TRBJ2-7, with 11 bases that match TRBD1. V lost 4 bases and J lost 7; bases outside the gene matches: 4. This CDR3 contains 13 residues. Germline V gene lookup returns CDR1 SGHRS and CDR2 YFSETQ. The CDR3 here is CASSPGQGGEQYF. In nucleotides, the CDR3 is TGCGCCAGCAGCCCGGGACAGGGGGGAGAGCAGTACTTC.

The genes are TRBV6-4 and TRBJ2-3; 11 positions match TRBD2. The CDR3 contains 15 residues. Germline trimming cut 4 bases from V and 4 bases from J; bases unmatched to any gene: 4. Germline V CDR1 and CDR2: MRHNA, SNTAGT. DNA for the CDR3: TGTGCCAGCAGTGCTAGCGGGAGGAGTGCAGATACGCAGTATTTT. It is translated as CASSASGRSADTQYF.

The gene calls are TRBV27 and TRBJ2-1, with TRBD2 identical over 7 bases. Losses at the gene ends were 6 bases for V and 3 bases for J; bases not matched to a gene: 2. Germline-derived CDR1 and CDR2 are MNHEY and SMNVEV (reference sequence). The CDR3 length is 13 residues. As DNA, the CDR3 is TGTGCCAGCAGAGGACTAGTCTACAATGAGCAGTTCTTC. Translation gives CASRGLVYNEQFF.

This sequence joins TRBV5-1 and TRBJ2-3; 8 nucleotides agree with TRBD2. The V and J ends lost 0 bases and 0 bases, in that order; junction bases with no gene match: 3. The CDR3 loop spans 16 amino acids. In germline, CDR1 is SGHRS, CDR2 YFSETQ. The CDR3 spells CASSLELAESTDTQYF. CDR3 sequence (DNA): TGCGCCAGCAGCTTGGAACTAGCGGAGAGCACAGATACGCAGTATTTT. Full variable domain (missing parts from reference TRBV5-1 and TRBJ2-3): KAGVTQTPRYLIKTRGQQVTLSCSPISGHRSVSWYQQTPGQGLQFLFEYFSETQRNKGNFPGRFSGRQFSNSRSEMNVSTLELGDSALYLCASSLELAESTDTQYFGPGTRLTVL.

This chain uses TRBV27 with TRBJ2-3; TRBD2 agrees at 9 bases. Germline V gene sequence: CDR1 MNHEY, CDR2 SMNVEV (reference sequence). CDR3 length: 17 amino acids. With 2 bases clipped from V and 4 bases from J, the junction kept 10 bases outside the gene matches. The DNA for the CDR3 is TGTGCCAGCAGTTTAACCCCGGGACTAGCAAGGGCAGATACGCAGTATTTT. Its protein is CASSLTPGLARADTQYF.

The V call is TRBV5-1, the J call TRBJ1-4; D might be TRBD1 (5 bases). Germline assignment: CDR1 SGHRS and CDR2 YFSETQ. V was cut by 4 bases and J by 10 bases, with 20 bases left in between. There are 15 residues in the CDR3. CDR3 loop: CASSLDSVGGVKLFF. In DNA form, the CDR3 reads TGCGCCAGCAGCCTAGACAGCGTTGGTGGCGTAAAACTGTTTTTT.

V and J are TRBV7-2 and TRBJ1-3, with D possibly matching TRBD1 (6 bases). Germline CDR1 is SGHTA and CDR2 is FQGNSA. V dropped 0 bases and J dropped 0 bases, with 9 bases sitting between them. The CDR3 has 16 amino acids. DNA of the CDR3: TGTGCCAGCAGCTTAGCCCCACAGGGCTCTGGAAACACCATATATTTT. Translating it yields CASSLAPQGSGNTIYF.

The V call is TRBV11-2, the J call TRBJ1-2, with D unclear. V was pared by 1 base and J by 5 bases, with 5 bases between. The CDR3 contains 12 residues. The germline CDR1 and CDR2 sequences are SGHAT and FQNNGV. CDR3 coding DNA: TGTGCCAGCAGCTTAGGGGAGTATGGCTACACCTTC. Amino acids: CASSLGEYGYTF.

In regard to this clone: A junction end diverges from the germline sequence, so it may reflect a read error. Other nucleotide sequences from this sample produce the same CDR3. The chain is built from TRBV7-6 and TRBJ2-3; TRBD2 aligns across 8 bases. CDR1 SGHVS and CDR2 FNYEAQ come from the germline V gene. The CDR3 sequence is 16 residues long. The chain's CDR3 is CASSFLAGGRLDTQYF. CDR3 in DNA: TGCGCCAGCAGCTTTTTGGCGGGAGGTAGATTGGATACGCAGTATTTT.